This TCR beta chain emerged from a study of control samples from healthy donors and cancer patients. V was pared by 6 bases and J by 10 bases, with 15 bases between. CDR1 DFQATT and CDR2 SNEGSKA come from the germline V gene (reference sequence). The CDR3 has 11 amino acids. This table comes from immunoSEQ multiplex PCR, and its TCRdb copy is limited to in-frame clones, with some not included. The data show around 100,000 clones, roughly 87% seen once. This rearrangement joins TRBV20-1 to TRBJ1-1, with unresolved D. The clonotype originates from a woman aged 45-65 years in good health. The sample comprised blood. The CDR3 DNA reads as TGCAGTGCCGCGAAATCAGCAGGAGCTTTCTTT. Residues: CSAAKSAGAFF.